Listed below are T cell receptor beta chains from one sample, sequenced in a study of blood T cell repertoires in COVID-19. Repertoires were generated with immunoSEQ multiplex PCR, while TCRdb's copy carries only in-frame clones and drops some. In the table there are 130,000 or so clones, around four fifths of which are singletons. The sequencing input was PBMCs or T cells enriched from blood (not recorded which). The receptors stem from a man aged 35 to 55 with acute COVID-19. Both conserved end residues are part of each CDR3. Each record gives: D gene, clone size, J gene, V gene, CDR3 DNA, CDR3 protein. A D gene is named only where the DNA matches it firmly. For some rows the clone size is stated as once, few or many, or as a class when expanded; others skip it.

- - TRBJ2-1 TRBV9 TGTGCCAGCCAAGCAGGGGGGCCCCTAGAACCCAATGAGCAGTTCTTC CASQAGGPLEPNEQFF
- - TRBJ1-1 TRBV7-9 TGTGCCAGCAGCTTTAGGGGGGGCACTGAAGCTTTCTTT CASSFRGGTEAFF
TRBD2 - TRBJ2-5 TRBV12-3/TRBV12-4 TGTGCCAGCAGTTTGACCGGGAGGGGGACCCAGTACTTC CASSLTGRGTQYF
TRBD2 - TRBJ2-3 TRBV7-2 TGTGCCAGCAGCCGCGGGGGGGCGGAAGATACGCAGTATTTT CASSRGGAEDTQYF
- once TRBJ1-6 TRBV24-1 TGTGCCACCAGTGACCCGACAGGAAATTCACCCCTCCACTTT CATSDPTGNSPLHF
TRBD1 - TRBJ1-5 TRBV3-1/TRBV3-2 TGTGCCAGCAGCCAAGGGCCCCTTAGACAGGGTGGAAATCAGCCCCAGCATTTT CASSQGPLRQGGNQPQHF
- - TRBJ2-1 TRBV5-1 TGCGCCAGCAGCTTGGAACAGAACTCCTACAATGAGCAGTTCTTC CASSLEQNSYNEQFF
TRBD2 few TRBJ2-7 TRBV12-3/TRBV12-4 TGTGCCAGCAGTGGACTAGCAGCCTACGAGCAGTACTTC CASSGLAAYEQYF
TRBD2 - TRBJ2-3 TRBV19 TGTGCCAGTAACCCCGGAGAGGCGGGAGGCCCGGATACGCAGTATTTT CASNPGEAGGPDTQYF
- - TRBJ1-1 TRBV2 TGTGCCAGCACGGTGGACACAGGGTTAAAAGAAGCTTTCTTT CASTVDTGLKEAFF
- - TRBJ2-2 TRBV7-2 TGTGCCAGCAGCTTAAGGAGGTTAGGGGAGCTGTTTTTT CASSLRRLGELFF
TRBD1 few TRBJ1-5 TRBV6-6 TGTGCCAGCAGTCCAACCTACCGGGACAGGGGAGGTCAGCCCCAGCATTTT CASSPTYRDRGGQPQHF
- - TRBJ2-1 TRBV2 TGTGCCAGCAGTGAGACACGTATTAACAATGAGCAGTTCTTC CASSETRINNEQFF
- - TRBJ1-5 TRBV19 TGTGCCACAACAAGAACAGGGAATAGCAATCAGCCCCAGCATTTT CATTRTGNSNQPQHF
- - TRBJ2-3 TRBV28 TGTGCCAGCAGTTTGGCCCGAGCGGATAGCACAGATACGCAGTATTTT CASSLARADSTDTQYF
TRBD1 - TRBJ1-5 TRBV7-2 TGTGCCAGCAGCTCCAGACAGGGGCGGGAGCCCCAGCATTTT CASSSRQGREPQHF
TRBD2 - TRBJ2-1 TRBV4-1 TGCGCCAGCAGCCAAGACCCCGGGACTAGCGTTGAGCAGTTCTTC CASSQDPGTSVEQFF
TRBD2 - TRBJ2-5 TRBV7-6 TGTGCCAGCAGCCCCACTAGCGGTCAAGAGACCCAGTACTTC CASSPTSGQETQYF
TRBD1 - TRBJ2-3 TRBV12-3/TRBV12-4 TGTGCCAGCAGTCCAGGGGGCTGGGATACGCAGTATTTT CASSPGGWDTQYF
TRBD2 - TRBJ2-5 TRBV7-7 TGTGCTAGCAGCTCTCGCGGGGGCGGGGGGTCCCAAGAGACCCAGTACTTC CASSSRGGGGSQETQYF
- - TRBJ1-1 TRBV3-1/TRBV3-2 TGTGCCAGCATGCTCACCGGGAACACTGAAGCTTTCTTT CASMLTGNTEAFF
- - TRBJ2-7 TRBV2 TGTGCCAGCAGTGAACAGGCCGAGCAGTACTTC CASSEQAEQYF
TRBD1 - TRBJ1-1 TRBV5-1 TGCGCCAGCAGCTTGGAAGGGGGCTGGGGGACTGAAGCTTTCTTT CASSLEGGWGTEAFF
- - TRBJ1-2 TRBV3-1/TRBV3-2 TGTGCCAGCAGCCAAGCAATCCAGGCCACCTATGGCTACACCTTC CASSQAIQATYGYTF
TRBD2 - TRBJ2-1 TRBV7-3 TGTGCCAGCAGCTTTTCTAGCGGGAGAGACAATGAGCAGTTCTTC CASSFSSGRDNEQFF
TRBD1 - TRBJ1-2 TRBV19 TGTGCCAGTAGTATGATACGGCAGGGGGCGCAGAACTATGGCTACACCTTC CASSMIRQGAQNYGYTF
TRBD1 - TRBJ2-7 TRBV28 TGTGCCAGCAGTTTAAGGACAGGGCCCGGGGAGCAGTACTTC CASSLRTGPGEQYF
TRBD2 - TRBJ2-7 TRBV6-5 TGTGCCTCCAGCGGGAGGACCTACGAGCAGTACTTC CASSGRTYEQYF
- - TRBJ1-2 TRBV5-6 TGTGCCAGCAGCCCGAGCGGGGCCTTCGATGGCTACACCTTC CASSPSGAFDGYTF
TRBD1 - TRBJ2-2 TRBV27 TGTGCCAGCAGGACAGGGGGCGCTTCCGGGGAGCTGTTTTTT CASRTGGASGELFF
TRBD2 - TRBJ2-7 TRBV5-1 TGCGCCAGCAGCTTGGAGGGAGGGGAGGTCGACGAGCAGTACTTC CASSLEGGEVDEQYF
- - TRBJ1-2 TRBV19 TGTGCCAGTAGTAAGCGTCAGGGTGATGGCTACACCTTC CASSKRQGDGYTF
- - TRBJ1-6 TRBV3-1/TRBV3-2 TGTGCCAGCAGCCAAGAACGGGGTTATAATTCACCCCTCCACTTT CASSQERGYNSPLHF
- - TRBJ2-3 TRBV5-1 TGCGCCAGCAGCTTGGCCGGAGATACGCAGTATTTT CASSLAGDTQYF
TRBD2 few TRBJ2-7 TRBV28 TGTGCCAGCAGGTTAGCGGGAGACTTATACGAGCAGTACTTC CASRLAGDLYEQYF
TRBD1 - TRBJ1-4 TRBV5-4 TGTGCCAGCAGCCTGGAGGGGACAGGGTACGAAAAACTGTTTTTT CASSLEGTGYEKLFF
TRBD1 - TRBJ1-1 TRBV7-3 TGTGCCAGCAGCTCGGGACAGGGGGTCACTGAAGCTTTCTTT CASSSGQGVTEAFF
- - TRBJ2-5 TRBV5-1 TGCGCCAGCAGCTTGGAACCCCAGGGTGTTGAGACCCAGTACTTC CASSLEPQGVETQYF
TRBD1 - TRBJ1-5 TRBV19 TGTGCCAGTAGTCAGGGGGGCAATCAGCCCCAGCATTTT CASSQGGNQPQHF
TRBD2 - TRBJ2-1 TRBV5-1 TGCGCCAGCAGCCGGGGACTAGCGGGAGGGCCCGATGAGCAGTTCTTC CASSRGLAGGPDEQFF
TRBD2 - TRBJ2-1 TRBV3-1/TRBV3-2 TGTGCCAGCAGCCAAGAAGTACTAGCGGGACCGTACAATGAGCAGTTCTTC CASSQEVLAGPYNEQFF
- - TRBJ1-3 TRBV7-9 TGTGCCAGCAGAACCGAGATCTCTGGAAACACCATATATTTT CASRTEISGNTIYF
- - TRBJ2-3 TRBV6-5 TGTGCCACCTCGTTCGCAGATACGCAGTATTTT CATSFADTQYF
TRBD1 - TRBJ1-6 TRBV25-1 TGTGCCAGCTCGATACAGGGGGCGCAACCCCTCCACTTT CASSIQGAQPLHF
- - TRBJ2-5 TRBV10-3 TGTGCCATCAGTGAGCCGACTAGAAACCAAGAGACCCAGTACTTC CAISEPTRNQETQYF
- few TRBJ2-1 TRBV5-6 TGTGCCAGCAGCCGATTTGAGACAGGTGGGGATGAGCAGTTCTTC CASSRFETGGDEQFF
TRBD2 - TRBJ2-1 TRBV5-1 TGCGCCAGCAGCTCCGTTAGCGGTAGCGGGGGGTACAATGAGCAGTTCTTC CASSSVSGSGGYNEQFF
- - TRBJ2-1 TRBV5-1 TGCGCCAGCAGCTTGTCGGGGGACCCCTACAATGAGCAGTTCTTC CASSLSGDPYNEQFF
TRBD1 - TRBJ1-3 TRBV19 TGTGCCAGTAGCCAGGGACAGCCCCTCTTCTCTGGAAACACCATATATTTT CASSQGQPLFSGNTIYF
TRBD2 - TRBJ2-2 TRBV5-4 TGTGCCAGCAGCTCGGGGACTAGCGGGGGTCTATTCACCGGGGAGCTGTTTTTT CASSSGTSGGLFTGELFF
TRBD2 - TRBJ2-1 TRBV6-5 TGTGCCAGCAGTTACTCAGGGGCGGGAGGGGTCAATGAGCAGTTCTTC CASSYSGAGGVNEQFF
- - TRBJ1-1 TRBV3-1/TRBV3-2 TGTGCCAGCAGCGTGACGAGCGGAGCCCTTGAAGCTTTCTTT CASSVTSGALEAFF
TRBD1 - TRBJ2-7 TRBV6-5 TGTGCCAGCAGTTCCGGACAGGAGATCTACGAGCAGTACTTC CASSSGQEIYEQYF
- few TRBJ1-5 TRBV15 TGTGCCACTAGGAGGACCGGTCAGGAGGATCAGCCCCAGCATTTT CATRRTGQEDQPQHF
- - TRBJ2-5 TRBV5-6 TGTGCCAGCAGCCTGACAAAGACCCAGTACTTC CASSLTKTQYF
TRBD2 - TRBJ2-3 TRBV5-1 TGCGCCAGCAGTTCTAGCGGGAATACAGATACGCAGTATTTT CASSSSGNTDTQYF
- - TRBJ1-3 TRBV11-2 TGTGCCAGCAGCTCGACAGAGGCTGGAAACACCATATATTTT CASSSTEAGNTIYF
- - TRBJ2-3 TRBV29-1 TGCAGCGCCCAACCTACGACAGTTACAGATACGCAGTATTTT CSAQPTTVTDTQYF
- few TRBJ1-5 TRBV7-9 TGTGCCAGCAGCCCCGCCGGGGGAGGGAATCAGCCCCAGCATTTT CASSPAGGGNQPQHF